This is a list of T cell receptor beta chains from one sample in a study of blood T cells in healthy people across ages. TCRdb passed the 5' RACE reads through MiXCR, listing each CDR3 protein once. The sample has hundreds of thousands of distinct CDR3 sequences; approximately 30% are singletons. Sequences were obtained from blood. The receptors here all came from a woman aged 80 or older in good health. The CDR3 runs from the conserved cysteine through the conserved F or W. D genes are given only for firm matches. A row's size may be missing; if present it is once, few, many or a size class.

v_call	d_call	clone_size	j_call	cdr3_aa	cdr3_nt
TRBV20-1	TRBD1	many	TRBJ1-4	CSASDNRGANEKLFF	TGCAGTGCTAGTGATAACAGGGGGGCTAATGAAAAACTGTTTTTT
TRBV7-2	NA	many	TRBJ1-4	CASSVEGTNEKLFF	TGTGCCAGCAGCGTCGAAGGGACTAATGAAAAACTGTTTTTT
TRBV7-2	TRBD2	NA	TRBJ2-7	CASSSPSGGAMSYNEQYF	TGTGCCAGCAGCTCTCCTAGCGGGGGGGCCATGTCCTACAATGAGCAGTACTTC
TRBV27	NA	many	TRBJ2-1	CASTPDQVWGNGEQFF	TGTGCCAGCACCCCCGACCAGGTTTGGGGGAACGGTGAGCAGTTCTTC
TRBV5-1	NA	NA	TRBJ2-7	CASSLESDYEQYF	TGCGCCAGCAGCTTGGAGTCGGACTACGAGCAGTACTTC
TRBV20-1	NA	many	TRBJ2-5	CSASQSQGFVETQYF	TGCAGTGCTAGCCAATCACAGGGTTTTGTAGAGACCCAGTACTTC
TRBV2	NA	few	TRBJ1-5	CASSERTGSNQPQHF	TGTGCCAGCAGTGAAAGAACAGGGAGCAATCAGCCCCAGCATTTT
TRBV9	NA	few	TRBJ2-5	CASSVVAGAGETQYF	TGTGCCAGCAGCGTAGTGGCGGGGGCGGGGGAGACCCAGTACTTC
TRBV5-1	NA	NA	TRBJ2-2	CASNGKGEYTGELFF	TGCGCCAGCAACGGGAAGGGGGAATACACCGGGGAGCTGTTTTTT
TRBV18	NA	NA	TRBJ2-3	CASSEGTADTQYF	TGTGCCAGCTCGGAAGGGACCGCAGATACGCAGTATTTT
TRBV5-1	NA	many	TRBJ2-3	CASSFGGGASTSTDTQYF	TGCGCCAGCAGCTTTGGCGGGGGCGCCTCTACTAGCACAGATACGCAGTATTTT
TRBV5-6	TRBD1	once	TRBJ2-1	CASSLVGTGVPFF	TGTGCCAGCAGCTTGGTGGGGACAGGTGTTCCGTTCTTC
TRBV6-5	NA	NA	TRBJ2-7	CASSFGDSSREQYF	TGTGCCAGCAGCTTCGGGGATTCCTCTCGCGAGCAGTACTTC
TRBV5-1	NA	many	TRBJ2-5	CASSLSEETQYF	TGTGCCAGCAGCTTATCAGAAGAGACCCAGTACTTC
TRBV30	TRBD2	many	TRBJ2-5	CAWSGGTSGVPRETQYF	TGTGCCTGGAGTGGAGGGACTAGCGGGGTTCCGCGGGAGACCCAGTACTTC
TRBV29-1	NA	many	TRBJ2-5	CSVEGAIGFRGRQETQYF	TGCAGCGTTGAGGGTGCGATAGGATTTAGAGGCAGGCAGGAGACCCAGTACTTC
TRBV5-1	TRBD2	NA	TRBJ2-1	CASSCREDAYNEQFF	TGCGCCAGCAGCTGTCGGGAGGATGCCTACAATGAGCAGTTCTTC
TRBV20-1	TRBD2	many	TRBJ2-1	CSASKLAGDYNEQFF	TGCAGTGCTAGTAAACTAGCGGGGGACTACAATGAGCAGTTCTTC
TRBV5-6	NA	many	TRBJ2-3	CASSLEGLPTDTQYF	TGTGCCAGCAGCTTAGAAGGACTACCCACAGATACGCAGTATTTT
TRBV27	NA	NA	TRBJ2-5	CASRRRGEETQYF	TGTGCCAGCAGACGCAGGGGTGAAGAGACCCAGTACTTC
TRBV7-2	NA	NA	TRBJ2-7	CANSLGPLGNEQYF	TGTGCCAACAGCTTAGGTCCGCTTGGCAATGAGCAGTACTTC
TRBV5-1	TRBD2	NA	TRBJ2-7	CASSIAGYEQYF	TGCGCCAGCAGCATAGCGGGATACGAGCAGTACTTC
TRBV6-2/TRBV6-3	NA	NA	TRBJ1-5	CASSDTGISNQPQHF	TGTGCCAGCAGCGACACGGGGATTAGCAATCAGCCCCAGCATTTT
TRBV5-1	TRBD2	many	TRBJ2-3	CASSLEVAGERDTQYF	TGCGCCAGCAGCCTGGAAGTAGCGGGGGAACGGGATACGCAGTATTTT
TRBV29-1	NA	NA	TRBJ1-2	CSVVSEYGYGYTF	TGCAGCGTTGTCTCGGAGTACGGCTATGGCTACACCTTC
TRBV5-1	NA	NA	TRBJ2-1	CASSTAVGRVDEQFF	TGCGCCAGCAGCACTGCGGTCGGCAGGGTAGATGAGCAGTTCTTC
TRBV2	NA	many	TRBJ1-6	CASMADRYSPLHF	TGTGCCAGCATGGCAGACAGATATTCACCCCTCCACTTT
TRBV5-1	TRBD1	once	TRBJ2-4	CASSLPSPTGGIQYF	TGCGCCAGCAGCCTACCCAGTCCGACAGGGGGCATTCAGTACTTC
TRBV6-2/TRBV6-3	NA	NA	TRBJ2-6	CASSSSGDGANVLTF	TGTGCCAGCAGTTCGTCAGGGGATGGGGCCAACGTCCTGACTTTC
TRBV4-1	NA	NA	TRBJ2-4	CASSQVARGTVNIQYF	TGCGCCAGCAGCCAAGTAGCCAGGGGGACTGTAAACATTCAGTACTTC
TRBV7-9	TRBD1	once	TRBJ2-5	CASNQGVGETQYF	TGTGCCAGCAATCAGGGGGTAGGGGAGACCCAGTACTTC
TRBV20-1	NA	many	TRBJ2-1	CSAREVGGTNEQFF	TGCAGTGCTAGAGAGGTCGGGGGAACGAATGAGCAGTTCTTC
TRBV7-8	TRBD2	NA	TRBJ2-7	CASSLGLAGGLFEQYF	TGTGCCAGCAGCTTAGGGCTAGCGGGGGGGCTCTTTGAGCAGTACTTC
TRBV7-9	NA	NA	TRBJ2-3	CASSLRSRANTDTQYF	TGTGCCAGCAGCTTGAGGTCAAGGGCGAACACAGATACGCAGTATTTT
TRBV14	NA	few	TRBJ2-2	CASSLRQGSTGELFF	TGTGCCAGCAGCCTTCGCCAGGGTAGCACCGGGGAGCTGTTTTTT
TRBV5-1	NA	few	TRBJ2-5	CASSAQGFQETQYF	TGCGCCAGCAGCGCGCAGGGATTTCAAGAGACCCAGTACTTC
TRBV4-2	TRBD2	many	TRBJ2-3	CASSQAISGGTDTQYF	TGTGCCAGCAGCCAAGCTATTAGCGGGGGCACAGATACGCAGTATTTT
TRBV6-2/TRBV6-3	NA	few	TRBJ1-1	CASSFGGRSQGAFF	TGTGCCAGCAGTTTTGGCGGACGGTCACAAGGTGCTTTCTTT
TRBV4-1	NA	few	TRBJ1-1	CASSQDGGGLATEAFF	TGCGCCAGCAGCCAAGATGGTGGTGGCCTGGCCACTGAAGCTTTCTTT
TRBV25-1	NA	NA	TRBJ1-1	CASSADRQVTEAFF	TGTGCCAGCAGTGCCGACAGGCAGGTGACTGAAGCTTTCTTT
TRBV20-1	NA	few	TRBJ2-7	CSASRQYMEQYF	TGCAGTGCCTCGAGACAGTATATGGAGCAGTACTTC
TRBV20-1	NA	many	TRBJ1-4	CSAREAGREKLFF	TGCAGTGCTAGAGAAGCAGGGCGGGAAAAACTGTTTTTT
TRBV20-1	NA	many	TRBJ2-3	CSAFNRAASTDTQYF	TGCAGTGCTTTCAACAGGGCTGCGAGCACAGATACGCAGTATTTT
TRBV9	TRBD2	few	TRBJ2-3	CASSFGLAVSTDTQYF	TGTGCCAGCAGCTTCGGACTAGCGGTCAGCACAGATACGCAGTATTTT
TRBV20-1	TRBD2	many	TRBJ2-3	CSKRGDSTDTQYF	TGCAGCAAGCGGGGGGATAGCACAGATACGCAGTATTTT
TRBV7-2	NA	many	TRBJ2-7	CASSARDGSYEQYF	TGTGCCAGCAGCGCTAGAGACGGCTCCTACGAGCAGTACTTC
TRBV27	NA	many	TRBJ2-7	CASGTGYEQYF	TGTGCCAGCGGTACTGGCTACGAGCAGTACTTC
TRBV6-5	TRBD1	NA	TRBJ1-2	CVSSYSGGYGYTF	TGTGTCAGCAGTTACTCAGGGGGATATGGCTACACCTTC
TRBV7-2	NA	NA	TRBJ2-5	CASSLGTLGTQYF	TGTGCCAGCAGCTTAGGCACCCTGGGGACCCAGTACTTC
TRBV21-1	NA	many	TRBJ1-2	CASSKDKPPYGYTF	TGTGCCAGCAGCAAAGATAAACCGCCGTATGGCTACACCTTC
TRBV9	NA	many	TRBJ1-1	CASSVEQGGTEAFF	TGTGCCAGCAGCGTAGAACAGGGAGGAACTGAAGCTTTCTTT
TRBV7-2	NA	NA	TRBJ2-3	CASSLVGVGTDARYF	NA
TRBV9	NA	NA	TRBJ2-3	CASSVGAGTDTQYF	TGTGCCAGCAGCGTAGGTGCGGGCACAGATACGCAGTATTTT
TRBV20-1	NA	many	TRBJ2-7	CSARDGYEQYF	TGCAGTGCTAGAGACGGTTACGAGCAGTACTTC